The 27 T cell receptor beta chains below all came from one sample that was sequenced in a study of response to subunit inactivated influenza vaccine (dated by TCRdb to 2017 to 2018). The library was generated by RT-PCR. The instrument given in TCRdb is Illumina HiSeq 2500. TCRdb trimmed the raw reads at Q25, called clones with MiXCR and kept productive beta chains. Rows with a matching CDR3 protein are joined into one entry that keeps the most common DNA and genes. This sample gives a few hundred thousand distinct CDR3 sequences in total; about 10% of them show up just once. The leading ten clones occupy about 11% of the sample. This sample was also put to use in a study of T cells expressing NK-cell markers. The second study reports: The TCR beta cDNA libraries were made using 5'RACE template switching, a step that added both a universal primer site and unique molecular identifiers.

This specimen was PBMCs from blood, taken on the day of vaccination. These receptors were taken from a man aged 45 to 65 who received an inactivated influenza vaccine. Donor details come from another sample of the same person, matched by shared clones.

J is TRBJ2-3 and V is TRBV10-3, with a tentative D call TRBD2 (5 bases). Germline V CDR1 and CDR2: ENHRY, SYGVKD. V was clipped by 8 bases and J by 0 bases, with 9 bases between them. This CDR3 comprises 13 residues. The CDR3 reads CAIAGGSTDTQYF. CDR3 bases: TGTGCCATCGCAGGAGGCAGCACAGATACGCAGTATTTT.

This clonotype turned up a few times. V usage is TRBV2 and J usage is TRBJ2-3; D may be TRBD1 (5 bases). The ends were cut back, 6 bases at V and 6 bases at J, with 13 bases in the middle. Per germline, CDR1 SNHLY and CDR2 FYNNEI. This CDR3 spans 13 amino acids. This CDR3 reads CASRGPAGDTQYF. The CDR3 DNA follows: TGTGCCAGCAGGGGGCCCGCCGGTGATACGCAGTATTTT.

The J gene is TRBJ1-2, the V gene TRBV12-3 or TRBV12-4; D is perhaps TRBD1 (6 bases). The CDR3 runs 14 residues. Trimming removed 4 bases at V and 7 bases at J, with 16 bases between. For the CDR3, the DNA is TGTGCCAGCAGTTCAGGGGTGTTAGGTCCTGGCTACACCTTC. Residues: CASSSGVLGPGYTF.

The chain uses TRBV3-1 and TRBJ2-2; 9 bases match TRBD1. The CDR3 is made up of 18 amino acids. V was pared by 5 bases and J by 5 bases, with 15 bases of the junction left unmatched. Germline-derived CDR1 and CDR2 are LGHDT and YNNKEL (reference sequence). CDR3 sequence reads: CASSTYIAGDRVTGELFF. The CDR3 bases are TGTGCCAGCAGCACCTACATCGCTGGGGACAGGGTTACCGGGGAGCTGTTTTTT.

This clonotype was detected a few times. The V gene is TRBV20-1, the J gene TRBJ1-1; tentatively, D is TRBD1 (5 bases). The CDR3 runs to 14 residues. CDR1 and CDR2 (germline): DFQATT, SNEGSKA (reference sequence). With 1 base removed from V and 4 bases from J, the gap between germline ends came to 13 bases. The DNA for the CDR3 is TGCAGTGCTAGAGCCCTACCAGGGTTCACTGAAGCTTTCTTT. Translation gives CSARALPGFTEAFF.

This clonotype was detected many times. The gene calls are TRBV9 and TRBJ2-2, with D possibly matching TRBD2 (6 bases). V was clipped by 3 bases and J by 0 bases, with 21 bases between them. CDR3 length equals 19 residues. The germline V gene has CDR1 SGDLS and CDR2 YYNGEE. CDR3 DNA: TGTGCCAGCAGCGCCTCTGGGGGACTCTTGAAGTCGAACACCGGGGAGCTGTTTTTT. Translated: CASSASGGLLKSNTGELFF.

This clonotype has a count of ten or more. The chain uses TRBV7-9 and TRBJ2-7; D assignment may be TRBD1 or TRBD2 (5 bases each). Per germline, CDR1 SEHNR and CDR2 FQNEAQ (reference sequence). V was trimmed by 5 bases and J by 1 base, leaving 12 bases between them. The CDR3 spans 14 residues. The CDR3 spells CASSGHRDSYEQYF. CDR3 nucleotide sequence: TGTGCCAGCAGCGGACACCGGGATTCCTACGAGCAGTACTTC.

This clonotype was counted many times. This chain joins TRBV10-3 and TRBJ2-5, with 10 bases aligning to TRBD2. Trimming removed 6 bases from V and 1 base from J; junction bases left unmatched: 5. Germline values: CDR1 ENHRY, CDR2 SYGVKD. The CDR3 spans 15 residues. The CDR3 DNA reads as TGTGCCATCAGCTCAACTAGCGGGGCCCAAGAGACCCAGTACTTC. Protein sequence: CAISSTSGAQETQYF.

This clonotype was found many times. V is TRBV4-2 and J is TRBJ2-2; possible D gene TRBD2, 5 bases. The CDR3 extends over 17 amino acids. The germline gives CDR1 LGHNA, CDR2 YNFKEQ. Trimming cost V 0 bases and J 4 bases, with 15 bases left between them. The CDR3, as DNA: TGTGCCAGCAGCCAAGATCTGCCCCAGGCGGGCACCGGGGAGCTGTTTTTT. Its translation: CASSQDLPQAGTGELFF.

This clonotype has at least ten counts. The gene calls are TRBV12-3 or TRBV12-4 and TRBJ2-3; D is uncertain. This CDR3 region has 13 residues. Between the trimmed V and J ends, which lost 7 bases and 5 bases, there was a span of 13 bases. In nucleotides, the CDR3 is TGTGCCAGCACCCTCCGTCTGGGAGATACGCAGTATTTT. Protein: CASTLRLGDTQYF.

In this sample, this clonotype turned up many times. The chain has TRBV12-3 or TRBV12-4 and TRBJ2-3, with 14 bases lining up with TRBD2. CDR3 length equals 18 residues. The ends lost 2 bases at V and 5 bases at J; junction bases unmatched: 9. CDR3 amino acids: CASSLRTSGGTPQDTQYF. As DNA, the CDR3 is TGTGCCAGCAGTTTACGGACTAGCGGGGGGACGCCACAAGATACGCAGTATTTT.

The chain links TRBV7-2 to TRBJ2-7; D ambiguous. V gave up 5 bases and J gave up 0 bases, with 17 bases separating them. Germline V gene lookup returns CDR1 SGHTA and CDR2 FQGNSA. The CDR3 is 16 amino acids. For the CDR3, the DNA is TGTGCCAGCAGCGTGGACCCGGGCCCCGGCTCCTACGAGCAGTACTTC. Its translation: CASSVDPGPGSYEQYF.

This clonotype was detected ten times or more. The genes are TRBV7-2 and TRBJ2-1; tentatively, D is TRBD2 (5 bases). Trimming stripped 6 bases from V and 7 bases from J, with 13 bases between. The CDR3 is 13 residues long. CDR1 and CDR2 (germline): SGHTA, FQGNSA. The chain's CDR3 is CASRARAANEQFF. As DNA, the CDR3 is TGTGCCAGCAGAGCACGAGCGGCTAATGAGCAGTTCTTC.

This clonotype has more than one count but fewer than ten. The chain couples TRBV10-3 to TRBJ2-2; 12 bases agree with TRBD2. Trimming cost V 8 bases and J 6 bases; bases outside gene matches: 7. Germline lookup yields CDR1 ENHRY and CDR2 SYGVKD. The CDR3 is 15 amino acids. The CDR3: CAILKTSGGSGELFF. As DNA, the CDR3 is TGTGCCATCCTGAAGACTAGCGGGGGTTCCGGGGAGCTGTTTTTT.

The genes are TRBV4-1 and TRBJ2-5, with D possibly matching TRBD1 (6 bases). The germline V gene encodes CDR1 MGHRA and CDR2 YSYEKL. The ends were cut back, 0 bases at V and 11 bases at J, with 13 bases in the middle. The CDR3 spans 13 residues. CDR3 sequence reads: CASSQDRQGKQYF. CDR3 DNA sequence: TGCGCCAGCAGCCAAGACCGGCAGGGGAAACAGTACTTC.

The chain couples TRBV4-3 to TRBJ1-2; weak D call: TRBD1 (5 bases). Trimming left V 1 base short and J 2 bases short, with 14 bases between. The CDR3 totals 16 residues. Per germline, CDR1 LGHNA and CDR2 YSLEER. The CDR3 loop is CASSQGSRASNYGYTF. The CDR3 nucleotides are TGCGCCAGCAGCCAAGGGAGCAGGGCTTCGAACTATGGCTACACCTTC.

V usage is TRBV5-1 and J usage is TRBJ1-1; perhaps TRBD1 as D (5 bases). Trimming stripped 4 bases from V and 10 bases from J, with 20 bases between. Germline V CDR1 and CDR2: SGHRS, YFSETQ. The CDR3 sequence is 14 residues long. CDR3 nucleotides: TGCGCCAGCAGCGCCGCCGGCAGGGAGAGTCGAGCTTTCTTT. Translated, it gives CASSAAGRESRAFF.

This clonotype was observed a few times. The chain combines TRBV5-1 with TRBJ2-3, with 7 bases fitting TRBD2. This CDR3 comprises 16 residues. Per germline, CDR1 SGHRS and CDR2 YFSETQ. V lost 4 bases and J lost 4; bases outside the gene matches: 12. The CDR3 protein is CASSPQPTSAPDTQYF. In DNA form, the CDR3 reads TGCGCCAGCAGCCCGCAACCAACTAGCGCCCCAGATACGCAGTATTTT.

This clonotype was counted at least ten times. This chain joins TRBV6-2 or TRBV6-3 and TRBJ1-6, with D possibly matching TRBD1 (6 bases). The V gene lost 6 bases and the J gene lost 4 bases, with 16 bases spanning the gap. This CDR3 comprises 16 residues. The germline V gene has CDR1 MNHEY and CDR2 SVGEGT. The CDR3 DNA reads as TGTGCCAGCAGCCCCGACAGGCGCGGATATAATTCACCCCTCCACTTT. Encoded protein: CASSPDRRGYNSPLHF.

The chain uses TRBV12-3 or TRBV12-4 and TRBJ2-7; D could derive from TRBD1 or TRBD2 (6 bases each). Trimming took off 5 bases at V and 4 bases at J, with 24 bases between the two ends. The CDR3 runs 17 residues. The CDR3 DNA reads as TGTGCCAGCAGTGGGGTTGGGGGGCCTGAACATATTTACGAGCAGTACTTC. Its translation: CASSGVGGPEHIYEQYF.

The chain is built from TRBV6-1 and TRBJ2-7; 12 nucleotides align to TRBD1. V shed 5 bases and J 6 bases; nucleotides not matched to a gene: 8. Germline lookup yields CDR1 MNHNS and CDR2 SASEGT. The CDR3 spans 15 residues. This CDR3 reads CASSTSGTGGSEQYF. Written as DNA, the CDR3 is TGTGCCAGCAGTACATCCGGGACAGGGGGCAGCGAGCAGTACTTC.

The J gene is TRBJ2-3, the V gene TRBV2; TRBD2 aligns across 13 bases. Looked up from germline, CDR1 is SNHLY and CDR2 is FYNNEI. The CDR3 runs to 19 residues. V gave up 7 bases and J gave up 1 base; unmatched junction bases: 14. The CDR3 sequence: CASTSSRLAGGSGTDTQYF. CDR3 DNA sequence: TGTGCCAGCACTTCCTCGAGACTAGCGGGGGGCAGTGGCACAGATACGCAGTATTTT.

At least ten counts were recorded for this clonotype. The chain employs TRBV7-2 and TRBJ2-1; TRBD2 matches 11 bases. In germline, CDR1 is SGHTA, CDR2 FQGNSA. This CDR3 has 17 amino acids. V lost 1 base to trimming and J lost 6 bases; unmatched junction nucleotides: 8. The CDR3 protein is CASSLGLAGGRVNEQFF. The CDR3 nucleotides read TGTGCCAGCAGCTTAGGGCTAGCGGGAGGCAGGGTCAATGAGCAGTTCTTC.

This clonotype was detected a few times. The chain recombines TRBV6-2 or TRBV6-3 with TRBJ2-5; perhaps TRBD1 as D (5 bases). Germline-derived CDR1 and CDR2 are MNHEY and SVGEGT. CDR3 length: 18 residues. V was shortened by 4 bases and J by 5 bases, with 26 bases between the two germline ends. The CDR3 here is CASSSRTSLRHKGETQYF. CDR3 nucleotide sequence: TGTGCCAGCAGTTCCCGGACAAGTCTGCGTCACAAAGGCGAGACCCAGTACTTC.

The chain couples TRBV4-2 to TRBJ2-3; D is unresolved. Germline-derived CDR1 and CDR2 are LGHNA and YNFKEQ. There are 15 residues in the CDR3. Trimming took off 4 bases at V and 2 bases at J, with 13 bases between the two ends. The CDR3 is CASSLYHLNTDTQYF. DNA of the CDR3: TGTGCCAGCAGCCTCTACCACCTTAACACAGATACGCAGTATTTT.

In this sample, this clonotype turned up a few times. This chain links TRBV5-1 with TRBJ1-2; D may be TRBD1 (5 bases). Germline-derived CDR1 and CDR2 are SGHRS and YFSETQ. The CDR3 has 12 residues. Deletions cut 0 bases from V and 10 bases from J, with 10 bases between. The CDR3 is CASSLDQGVYTF. In DNA form, the CDR3 reads TGCGCCAGCAGCTTGGATCAGGGAGTCTACACCTTC. The full variable domain, with the rest looked up from reference TRBV5-1 and TRBJ1-2, is KAGVTQTPRYLIKTRGQQVTLSCSPISGHRSVSWYQQTPGQGLQFLFEYFSETQRNKGNFPGRFSGRQFSNSRSEMNVSTLELGDSALYLCASSLDQGVYTFGSGTRLTVV.

This clonotype was counted ten times or more. Since a much larger clone is just one base distant, this may be a read error. V gene TRBV7-2 combines with J gene TRBJ2-3; D is uncertain. Germline CDR1 is SGHTA and CDR2 is FQGNSA. V was shortened by 2 bases and J by 4 bases, with 4 bases between the two germline ends. This CDR3 is built from 12 residues. As DNA, the CDR3 is TGTGCCAGCAGCTTATGGGCAGATACGCAGTATTTT. Translated: CASSLWADTQYF.